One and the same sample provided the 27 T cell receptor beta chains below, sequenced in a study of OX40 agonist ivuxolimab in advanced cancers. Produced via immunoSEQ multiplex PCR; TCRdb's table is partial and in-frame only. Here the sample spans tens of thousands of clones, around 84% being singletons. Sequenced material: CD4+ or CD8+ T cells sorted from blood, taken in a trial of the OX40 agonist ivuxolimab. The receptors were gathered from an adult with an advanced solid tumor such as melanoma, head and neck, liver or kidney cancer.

The CDR3 region has the DNA TGTGCCAGCAGTGGGGGGACTAGTACGTACGAGCAGTACTTC. Its translation: CASSGGTSTYEQYF. The chain couples TRBV6-5 to TRBJ2-7, with 8 positions matching TRBD2. Germline-derived CDR1 and CDR2 are MNHEY and SVGAGI. With 5 bases clipped from V and 4 bases from J, the junction kept 7 bases outside the gene matches. The CDR3 covers 14 residues.

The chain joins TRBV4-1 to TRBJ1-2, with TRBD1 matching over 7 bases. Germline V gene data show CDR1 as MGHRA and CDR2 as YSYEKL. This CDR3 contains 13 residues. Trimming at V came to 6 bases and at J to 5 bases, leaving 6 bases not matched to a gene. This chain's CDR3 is CASSEGGYYGYTF. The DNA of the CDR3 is TGCGCCAGCAGTGAAGGGGGCTATTATGGCTACACCTTC.

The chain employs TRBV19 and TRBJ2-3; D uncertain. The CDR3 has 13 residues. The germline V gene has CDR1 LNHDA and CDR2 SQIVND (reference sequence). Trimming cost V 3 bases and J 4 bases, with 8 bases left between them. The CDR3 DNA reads TGTGCCAGTAGTATCTTCCCATCAGATACGCAGTATTTT. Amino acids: CASSIFPSDTQYF.

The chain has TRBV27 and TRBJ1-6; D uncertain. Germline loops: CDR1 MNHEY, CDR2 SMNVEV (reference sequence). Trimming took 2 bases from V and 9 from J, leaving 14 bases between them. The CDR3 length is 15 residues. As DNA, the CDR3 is TGTGCCAGCAGTTTAAGTACCTCCCGGGGTTCACCCCTCCACTTT. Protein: CASSLSTSRGSPLHF.

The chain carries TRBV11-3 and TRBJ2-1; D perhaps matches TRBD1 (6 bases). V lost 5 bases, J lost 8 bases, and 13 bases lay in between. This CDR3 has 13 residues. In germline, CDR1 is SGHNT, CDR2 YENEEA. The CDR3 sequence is CASSAWGHDEQFF. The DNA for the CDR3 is TGTGCCAGCAGCGCATGGGGGCACGATGAGCAGTTCTTC.

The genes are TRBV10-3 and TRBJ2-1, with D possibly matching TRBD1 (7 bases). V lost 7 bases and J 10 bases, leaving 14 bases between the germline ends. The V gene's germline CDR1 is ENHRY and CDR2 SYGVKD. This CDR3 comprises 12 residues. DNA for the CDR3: TGTGCCATCAAGGCAGGGGGGACGGAGCAGTTCTTC. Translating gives CAIKAGGTEQFF.

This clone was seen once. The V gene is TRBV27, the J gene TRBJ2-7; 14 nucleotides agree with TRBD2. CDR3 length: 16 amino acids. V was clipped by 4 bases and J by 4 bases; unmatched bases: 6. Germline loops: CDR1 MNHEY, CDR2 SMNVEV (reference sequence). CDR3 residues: CASSSGLAGDLYEQYF. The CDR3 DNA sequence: TGTGCCAGCAGTTCGGGACTAGCGGGGGACCTATACGAGCAGTACTTC.

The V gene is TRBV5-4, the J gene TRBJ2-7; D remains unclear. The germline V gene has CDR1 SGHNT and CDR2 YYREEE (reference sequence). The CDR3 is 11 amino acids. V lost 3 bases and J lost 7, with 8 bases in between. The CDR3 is CASSSSLEQYF. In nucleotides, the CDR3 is TGTGCCAGCAGCTCTAGTTTGGAGCAGTACTTC.

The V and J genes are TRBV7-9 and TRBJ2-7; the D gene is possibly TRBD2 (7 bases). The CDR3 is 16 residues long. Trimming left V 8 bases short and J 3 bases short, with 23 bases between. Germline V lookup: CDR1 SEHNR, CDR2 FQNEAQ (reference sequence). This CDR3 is CASGGGGVPGGYEQYF. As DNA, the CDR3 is TGTGCCAGCGGAGGGGGAGGGGTCCCCGGGGGCTACGAGCAGTACTTC.

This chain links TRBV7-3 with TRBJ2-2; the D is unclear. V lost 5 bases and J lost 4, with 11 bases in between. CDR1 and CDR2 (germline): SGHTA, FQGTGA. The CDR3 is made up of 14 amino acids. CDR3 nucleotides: TGTGCCAGCAGCCAGGATAGAATCACCGGGGAGCTGTTTTTT. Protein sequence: CASSQDRITGELFF. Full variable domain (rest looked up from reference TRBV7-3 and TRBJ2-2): GAGVSQTPSNKVTEKGKYVELRCDPISGHTALYWYRQSLGQGPEFLIYFQGTGAADDSGLPNDRFFAVRPEGSVSTLKIQRTERGDSAVYLCASSQDRITGELFFGEGSRLTVL.

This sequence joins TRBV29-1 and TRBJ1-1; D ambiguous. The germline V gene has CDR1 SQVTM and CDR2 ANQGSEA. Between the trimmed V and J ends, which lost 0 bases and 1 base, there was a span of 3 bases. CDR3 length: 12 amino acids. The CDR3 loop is CSVEDGNTEAFF. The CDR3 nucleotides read TGCAGCGTTGAAGACGGGAACACTGAAGCTTTCTTT.

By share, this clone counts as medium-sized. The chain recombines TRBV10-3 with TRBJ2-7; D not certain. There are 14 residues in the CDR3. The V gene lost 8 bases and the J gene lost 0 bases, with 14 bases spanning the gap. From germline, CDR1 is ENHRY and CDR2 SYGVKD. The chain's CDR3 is CAIGEHLSSYEQYF. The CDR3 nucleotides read TGTGCCATCGGGGAACACTTGAGCTCCTACGAGCAGTACTTC.

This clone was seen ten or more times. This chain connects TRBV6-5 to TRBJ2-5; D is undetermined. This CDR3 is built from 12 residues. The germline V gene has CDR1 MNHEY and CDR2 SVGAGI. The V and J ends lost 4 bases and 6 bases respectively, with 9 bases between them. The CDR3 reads CASSSFMKTQYF. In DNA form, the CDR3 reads TGTGCCAGCAGTTCCTTCATGAAGACCCAGTACTTC.

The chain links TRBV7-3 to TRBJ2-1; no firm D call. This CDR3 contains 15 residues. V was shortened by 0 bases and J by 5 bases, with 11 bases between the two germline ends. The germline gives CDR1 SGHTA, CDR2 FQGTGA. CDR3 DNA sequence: TGTGCCAGCAGCTTAACCGTTTCTGTTGACAATGAGCAGTTCTTC. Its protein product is CASSLTVSVDNEQFF.

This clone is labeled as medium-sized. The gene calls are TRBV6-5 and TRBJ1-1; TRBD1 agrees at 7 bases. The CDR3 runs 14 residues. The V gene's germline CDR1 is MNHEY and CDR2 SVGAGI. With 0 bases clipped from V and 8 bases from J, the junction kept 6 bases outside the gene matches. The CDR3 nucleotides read TGTGCCAGCAGTTACTCACGAGGGGGCACCGAAGCTTTCTTT. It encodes CASSYSRGGTEAFF.

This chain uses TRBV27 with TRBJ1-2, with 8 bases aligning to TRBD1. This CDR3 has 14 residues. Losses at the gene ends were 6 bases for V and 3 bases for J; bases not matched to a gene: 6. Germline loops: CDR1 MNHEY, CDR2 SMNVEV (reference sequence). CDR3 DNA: TGTGCCAGCAGCCGGGACAGGCAGGACTATGGCTACACCTTC. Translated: CASSRDRQDYGYTF.

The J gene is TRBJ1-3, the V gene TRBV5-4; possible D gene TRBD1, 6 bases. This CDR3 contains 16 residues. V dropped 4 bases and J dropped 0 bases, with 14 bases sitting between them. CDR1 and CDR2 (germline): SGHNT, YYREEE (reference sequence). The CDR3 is CASSPRSGASGNTIYF. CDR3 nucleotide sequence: TGTGCCAGCAGCCCCCGTTCGGGGGCCTCTGGAAACACCATATATTTT.

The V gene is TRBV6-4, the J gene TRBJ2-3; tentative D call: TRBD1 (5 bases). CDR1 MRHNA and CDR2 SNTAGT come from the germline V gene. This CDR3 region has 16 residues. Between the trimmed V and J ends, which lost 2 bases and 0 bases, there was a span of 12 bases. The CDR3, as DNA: TGTGCCAGCAGTGACACGGACACCGTAAGCACAGATACGCAGTATTTT. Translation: CASSDTDTVSTDTQYF.

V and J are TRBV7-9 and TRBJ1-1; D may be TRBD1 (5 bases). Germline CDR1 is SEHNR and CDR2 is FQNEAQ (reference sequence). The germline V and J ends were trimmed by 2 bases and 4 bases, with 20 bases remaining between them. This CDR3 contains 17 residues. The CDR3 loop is CASSLLGREGRGTEAFF. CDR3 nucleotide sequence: TGTGCCAGCAGCTTATTGGGCAGGGAGGGCCGGGGCACTGAAGCTTTCTTT.

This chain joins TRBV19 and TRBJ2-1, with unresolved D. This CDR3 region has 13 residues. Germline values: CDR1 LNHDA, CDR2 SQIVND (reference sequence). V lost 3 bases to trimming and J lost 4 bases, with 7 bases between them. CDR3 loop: CASSMRQYNEQFF. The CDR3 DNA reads TGTGCCAGTAGTATGAGACAATACAATGAGCAGTTCTTC.

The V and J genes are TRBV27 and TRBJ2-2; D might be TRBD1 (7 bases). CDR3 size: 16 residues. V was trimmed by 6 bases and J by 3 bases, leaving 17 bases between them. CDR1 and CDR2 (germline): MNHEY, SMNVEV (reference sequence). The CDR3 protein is CASRRGRGSYTGELFF. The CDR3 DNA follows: TGTGCCAGCAGGCGGGGCAGGGGGTCTTACACCGGGGAGCTGTTTTTT.

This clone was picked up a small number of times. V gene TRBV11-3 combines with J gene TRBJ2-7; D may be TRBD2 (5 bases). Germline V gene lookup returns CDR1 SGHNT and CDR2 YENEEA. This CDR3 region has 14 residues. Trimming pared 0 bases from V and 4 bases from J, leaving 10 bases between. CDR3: CASSLELGLYEQYF. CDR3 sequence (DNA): TGTGCCAGCAGCTTAGAACTAGGGCTGTACGAGCAGTACTTC.

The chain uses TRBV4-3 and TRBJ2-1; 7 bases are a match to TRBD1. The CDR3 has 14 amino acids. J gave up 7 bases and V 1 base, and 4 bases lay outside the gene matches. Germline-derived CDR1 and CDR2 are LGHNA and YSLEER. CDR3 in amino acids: CASSQAAGGNEQFF. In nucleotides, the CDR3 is TGCGCCAGCAGCCAAGCGGCAGGGGGTAATGAGCAGTTCTTC.

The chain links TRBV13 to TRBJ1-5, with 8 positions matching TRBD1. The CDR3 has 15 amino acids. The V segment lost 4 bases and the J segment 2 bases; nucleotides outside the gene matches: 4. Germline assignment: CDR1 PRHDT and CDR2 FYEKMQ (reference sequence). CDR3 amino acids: CASSSGGTGNQPQHF. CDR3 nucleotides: TGTGCCAGCAGCTCAGGGGGCACGGGCAATCAGCCCCAGCATTTT. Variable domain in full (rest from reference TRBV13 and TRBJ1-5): AAGVIQSPRHLIKEKRETATLKCYPIPRHDTVYWYQQGPGQDPQFLISFYEKMQSDKGSIPDRFSAQQFSDYHSELNMSSLELGDSALYFCASSSGGTGNQPQHFGDGTRLSIL.

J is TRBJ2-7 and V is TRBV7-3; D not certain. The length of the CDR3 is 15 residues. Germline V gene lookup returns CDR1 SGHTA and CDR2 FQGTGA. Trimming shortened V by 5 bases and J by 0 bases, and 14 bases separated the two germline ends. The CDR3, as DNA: TGTGCCAGCAGCCTCTTCGGCTCCAGCTCCTACGAGCAGTACTTC. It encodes CASSLFGSSSYEQYF.

The CDR3 protein is CASSQTGGGGVTEAFF. The CDR3 DNA reads as TGTGCCAGCAGCCAGACAGGGGGCGGAGGTGTCACTGAAGCTTTCTTT. J is TRBJ1-1 and V is TRBV7-3, with TRBD1 matching 10 bases. This CDR3 region has 16 residues. V was clipped by 5 bases and J by 4 bases; unmatched bases: 10. Germline CDR1 is SGHTA and CDR2 is FQGTGA.

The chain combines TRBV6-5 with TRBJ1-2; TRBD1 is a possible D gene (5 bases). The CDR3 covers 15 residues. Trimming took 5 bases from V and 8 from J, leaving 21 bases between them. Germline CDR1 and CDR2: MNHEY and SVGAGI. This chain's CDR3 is CASSRQGGEPRGYTF. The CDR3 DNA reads TGTGCCAGCAGTCGGCAAGGAGGGGAGCCAAGGGGCTACACCTTC.